The 22 T cell receptor beta chains below were found in one sample sequenced in a study of T cell responses to AZD1222 COVID-19 vaccine. Using immunoSEQ multiplex PCR, the repertoire was profiled, and TCRdb retains in-frame clones only, with some absent. The sample has 150,000 to 200,000 clones, around 88% seen once; the top ten hold 11%. This specimen was peripheral blood, taken 28 days after the second AZD1222 dose. These receptors were obtained from an adult who received the AZD1222 COVID-19 vaccine.

The CDR3 DNA follows: TGTGCCAGCAGTTTGAGGACAGGGGGGGGTGAGCAGTACTTC. Amino acids: CASSLRTGGGEQYF. The V and J genes are TRBV6-5 and TRBJ2-7; 10 bases agree with TRBD1. Germline-derived CDR1 and CDR2 are MNHEY and SVGAGI. This CDR3 has 14 amino acids. Trimming cost V 4 bases and J 7 bases; bases outside gene matches: 7.

The chain links TRBV7-9 to TRBJ1-3; D unresolved. The V end lost 11 bases, the J end lost 2 bases, and 19 bases lay between the germline ends. This CDR3 has 15 residues. Germline V CDR1 and CDR2: SEHNR, FQNEAQ (reference sequence). The CDR3 nucleotides are TGTGCCTCCGCGTCAGGTTCGGTCACTGGAAACACCATATATTTT. This translates into CASASGSVTGNTIYF.

The rearrangement uses TRBV6-5 and TRBJ1-1; D is uncertain. V lost 0 bases, J lost 0 bases, and 11 bases lay in between. This CDR3 has 16 residues. Per germline, CDR1 MNHEY and CDR2 SVGAGI. CDR3 region: CASSYSVATVNTEAFF. The CDR3 bases are TGTGCCAGCAGTTACTCGGTGGCCACCGTGAACACTGAAGCTTTCTTT.

This chain joins TRBV5-8 and TRBJ1-2; weak D call: TRBD1 (5 bases). The V end was cut by 7 bases, the J end by 0 bases, with 19 bases between. This CDR3 spans 16 amino acids. CDR1 is SGHTS, CDR2 YDEGEE, per germline. In DNA, the CDR3 is TGTGCCAGCCCCTCCTGGGGCGCCCAAGCTAACTATGGCTACACCTTC. This gives the protein CASPSWGAQANYGYTF.

The chain employs TRBV3-1 (or the pseudogene TRBV3-2) and TRBJ2-1, with D possibly being TRBD2 (5 bases). V lost 1 base, J lost 9 bases, and 10 bases lay in between. The germline V gene encodes CDR1 LGHDT and CDR2 YNNKEL (reference sequence). The CDR3 loop spans 13 amino acids. CDR3 coding DNA: TGTGCCAGCAGCCAAGGGGCGGGCACTGAGCAGTTCTTC. Translated, it gives CASSQGAGTEQFF.

V is TRBV5-5 and J is TRBJ2-7; D is uncertain. The germline V gene has CDR1 SGHKS and CDR2 YYEKEE (reference sequence). With 4 bases removed from V and 2 bases from J, the gap between germline ends came to 10 bases. CDR3 length: 13 residues. In nucleotides, the CDR3 is TGTGCCAGCAGCCAGGACCGAGCCTACGAGCAGTACTTC. Protein sequence: CASSQDRAYEQYF.

The chain uses TRBV5-5 and TRBJ1-4; the D gene is possibly TRBD1 (5 bases). The germline V gene has CDR1 SGHKS and CDR2 YYEKEE (reference sequence). The CDR3 length is 15 residues. V was trimmed by 5 bases and J by 7 bases, leaving 18 bases between them. The CDR3 nucleotides are TGTGCCAGCAGGCCCCGTAGGGGATCCAGTGAAAAACTGTTTTTT. This sequence encodes CASRPRRGSSEKLFF.

The chain is built from TRBV7-2 and TRBJ1-1; 8 positions agree with TRBD1. Trimming cost V 1 base and J 4 bases; bases outside gene matches: 2. Germline lookup yields CDR1 SGHTA and CDR2 FQGNSA. This CDR3 has 14 amino acids. The CDR3 DNA reads as TGTGCCAGCAGCTTAGACAGGGGGGTCACTGAAGCTTTCTTT. It encodes CASSLDRGVTEAFF.

The chain recombines TRBV29-1 with TRBJ1-2; possible D gene TRBD1, 5 bases. The CDR3 is 14 residues long. V was shortened by 3 bases and J by 0 bases, with 11 bases between the two germline ends. In germline, CDR1 is SQVTM, CDR2 ANQGSEA. The CDR3 region has the DNA TGCAGCGTTGACAGGGCAGCAGCTAACTATGGCTACACCTTC. It is translated as CSVDRAAANYGYTF.

The chain uses TRBV28 and TRBJ1-6; tentative D call: TRBD1 (5 bases). The CDR3 spans 14 residues. Trimming cost V 2 bases and J 5 bases, with 7 bases left between them. Germline V gives CDR1 MDHEN, CDR2 SYDVKM. This chain's CDR3 is CASSLGHNNSPLHF. DNA for the CDR3: TGTGCCAGCAGTTTAGGACATAATAATTCACCCCTCCACTTT.

V usage is TRBV6-5 and J usage is TRBJ1-1; D is unresolved. CDR1 is MNHEY, CDR2 SVGAGI, per germline. Deletions cut 7 bases from V and 1 base from J, with 10 bases between. This CDR3 region has 13 residues. CDR3 loop: CASKSRWNTEAFF. The CDR3 region has the DNA TGTGCCAGCAAAAGCCGTTGGAACACTGAAGCTTTCTTT.

The V and J genes are TRBV19 and TRBJ2-7, with 8 bases lining up with TRBD1. This CDR3 spans 15 amino acids. Looked up from germline, CDR1 is LNHDA and CDR2 is SQIVND (reference sequence). The ends lost 4 bases at V and 1 base at J; junction bases unmatched: 6. The DNA for the CDR3 is TGTGCCAGTAGTAGTTGGGACAGGCGGTCCTACGAGCAGTACTTC. This encodes CASSSWDRRSYEQYF.

The V call is TRBV28, the J call TRBJ2-1; 12 nucleotides match TRBD2. V lost 8 bases, J lost 10 bases, and 9 bases stayed unmatched. CDR1 is MDHEN and CDR2 is SYDVKM in the germline V gene. The CDR3 is 14 amino acids. The CDR3 loop is CASPPPSGGGEQFF. DNA of the CDR3: TGTGCCAGCCCCCCCCCTAGCGGGGGGGGCGAGCAGTTCTTC.

The genes are TRBV11-2 and TRBJ1-6; the D is unclear. The germline CDR1 and CDR2 sequences are SGHAT and FQNNGV. The CDR3 has 15 amino acids. V was pared by 3 bases and J by 1 base, with 7 bases between. Written as DNA, the CDR3 is TGTGCCAGCAGCTTGACGGGATCCTATAATTCACCCCTCCACTTT. As protein: CASSLTGSYNSPLHF.

The rearrangement joins TRBV18 to TRBJ1-1; D not resolved. Germline CDR1 reads KGHSH; CDR2 reads LQKENI. There are 16 residues in the CDR3. Trimming took 1 base from V and 5 from J, leaving 17 bases between them. CDR3 amino acids: CASSPLGGDFGTEAFF. The CDR3 DNA reads as TGTGCCAGCTCACCACTTGGTGGGGATTTCGGGACTGAAGCTTTCTTT.

The chain couples TRBV6-5 to TRBJ2-3; unclear D gene. The V gene's germline CDR1 is MNHEY and CDR2 SVGAGI. V lost 6 bases and J lost 9, with 19 bases in between. The CDR3 runs 14 residues. The CDR3 protein is CASRTPSGPYTQYF. The CDR3 nucleotides read TGTGCCAGCAGGACCCCTTCTGGCCCCTACACGCAGTATTTT.

The chain carries TRBV4-2 and TRBJ2-7; no clear D. CDR1 is LGHNA and CDR2 is YNFKEQ in the germline V gene. The CDR3 is made up of 13 amino acids. Trimming cost V 0 bases and J 6 bases, with 9 bases left between them. The CDR3 sequence is CASSQDLLGEQYF. CDR3 nucleotide sequence: TGTGCCAGCAGCCAAGATTTACTGGGCGAGCAGTACTTC.

In this sample, this clone turned up once. The chain recombines TRBV30 with TRBJ2-2; TRBD2 aligns across 11 bases. After removal of 2 bases from V and 1 base from J, the junction contained 9 bases not matched to a gene. The CDR3 is 18 amino acids. The V gene's germline CDR1 is GTSNPN and CDR2 SVGIG (reference sequence). The CDR3, as DNA: TGTGCCTGGAGTATTACGACTAGCGGGATGATGAACACCGGGGAGCTGTTTTTT. Protein sequence: CAWSITTSGMMNTGELFF. Supplemented by reference TRBV30 and TRBJ2-2, the full variable domain reads SQTIHQWPATLVQPVGSPLSLECTVEGTSNPNLYWYRQAAGRGLQLLFYSVGIGQISSEVPQNLSASRPQDRQFILSSKKLLLSDSGFYLCAWSITTSGMMNTGELFFGEGSRLTVL.

About this clone itself: This same CDR3 is encoded by further DNA sequences in the sample. V gene TRBV7-2 combines with J gene TRBJ2-7; 11 nucleotides line up with TRBD2. CDR1 and CDR2 (germline): SGHTA, FQGNSA. The CDR3 loop spans 15 amino acids. After removal of 3 bases from V and 2 bases from J, the junction contained 3 bases not matched to a gene. The DNA of the CDR3 is TGTGCCAGCAGCTTGCGACTAGCGGGGCCCTACGAGCAGTACTTC. Amino acid sequence: CASSLRLAGPYEQYF. Filled out from reference TRBV7-2 and TRBJ2-7, the complete variable domain reads GAGVSQSPSNKVTEKGKDVELRCDPISGHTALYWYRQSLGQGLEFLIYFQGNSAPDKSGLPSDRFSAERTGGSVSTLTIQRTQQEDSAVYLCASSLRLAGPYEQYFGPGTRLTVT.

The genes are TRBV11-2 and TRBJ2-1; 8 bases map to TRBD2. J gave up 9 bases and V 7 bases, and 14 bases lay outside the gene matches. The V gene's germline CDR1 is SGHAT and CDR2 FQNNGV. CDR3 length equals 15 residues. The chain's CDR3 is CASNTPREGSREQFF. For the CDR3, the DNA is TGTGCCAGCAACACCCCTCGGGAGGGTAGTCGTGAGCAGTTCTTC.

In DNA form, the CDR3 reads TGTGCCAGCACCACGACAGGGGAATCCTACGAGCAGTACTTC. It translates to CASTTTGESYEQYF. This rearrangement joins TRBV5-6 to TRBJ2-7; 8 nucleotides match TRBD1. Germline V gives CDR1 SGHDT, CDR2 YYEEEE. The CDR3 sequence is 14 residues long. V was clipped by 6 bases and J by 1 base; unmatched bases: 6.

J is TRBJ2-6 and V is TRBV5-4; D may be TRBD1 (6 bases). The germline V gene encodes CDR1 SGHNT and CDR2 YYREEE (reference sequence). V lost 0 bases to trimming and J lost 2 bases, with 9 bases between them. The CDR3 has 16 amino acids. Here the CDR3 DNA reads TGTGCCAGCAGCTTGGACTGGGGGCCTGGGGCCAACGTCCTGACTTTC. This encodes CASSLDWGPGANVLTF.